This T cell receptor beta chain was recovered during a study of a mutant IDH1 vaccine in newly diagnosed glioma. About the study: Vaccine dosing followed radiotherapy by 4-6 weeks, or accompanied temozolomide cycles. V12 came at week 35, V13 at week 47. Patients had received radiotherapy, temozolomide, or both previously, most receiving both. Study-level results: Vaccine-induced responses were seen in about 95% of patients, spanning several MHC alleles.

Germline-derived CDR1 and CDR2 are SGHDT and YYEEEE. The CDR3 contains 16 residues. V trimming: 3 bases; J trimming: 3 bases; junction bases outside the gene matches: 5. Time point specified: week 35, safety follow-up. The content of each vaccine dose was 300 ug of mutant IDH1 20-mer peptide, and topical imiquimod accompanied it. Clones were read by immunoSEQ multiplex PCR, and TCRdb kept only the in-frame ones, dropping some. The sample records 45,000 to 55,000 clones, 76% being singletons. On this clone: Its matching antigen is unknown.

The clonotype was recovered from a man aged 40-50 years with glioma. The chain joins TRBV5-6 to TRBJ2-7, with TRBD2 identical over 14 bases. The material sequenced was PBMCs, taken from a glioma patient whose treatment included an IDH1 peptide vaccine. CDR3 DNA: TGTGCCAGCAGCTCCAGGACTAGCGGGGGGAGCTACGAGCAGTACTTC. Translated: CASSSRTSGGSYEQYF. The entire variable domain, with the rest obtained from reference TRBV5-6 and TRBJ2-7, is as follows: DAGVTQSPTHLIKTRGQQVTLRCSPKSGHDTVSWYQQALGQGPQFIFQYYEEEERQRGNFPDRFSGHQFPNYSSELNVNALLLGDSALYLCASSSRTSGGSYEQYFGPGTRLTVT.